This is a list of T cell receptor beta chains from one sample in a study of blood T cell repertoires in COVID-19. Clones were read by immunoSEQ multiplex PCR, and TCRdb kept only the in-frame ones, dropping some. The sample records 200,000 to 250,000 clones, around 90% being singletons. Sequences were obtained from PBMCs or T cells enriched from blood (not recorded which). The receptor set was obtained from a woman aged 25 to 39 who had been exposed to COVID-19. CDR3s include the opening cysteine and the closing phenylalanine or tryptophan. A D gene is named only where the DNA matches it firmly. Expanded clones are given a class, and other clones once, few, many or no size at all.

>TRBJ2-2|-|TRBV14|-
TGTGCCAGCAGCCAGTTAAACACCGGGGAGCTGTTTTTT
CASSQLNTGELFF
>TRBJ1-2|-|TRBV6-5|-
TGTGCCAGCAAGGGGTACCCTAACTATGGCTACACCTTC
CASKGYPNYGYTF
>TRBJ2-1|-|TRBV2|-
TGTGCCAGCAGTGAAGCGCCCCTAGGAGGGGGGGTGGAGTTCTTC
CASSEAPLGGGVEFF
>TRBJ2-1|once|TRBV7-2|-
TGTGCCAGCAGCCCGGGGGTGAGCTCCTACAATGAGCAGTTCTTC
CASSPGVSSYNEQFF
>TRBJ2-3|once|TRBV3-1/TRBV3-2|TRBD1
TGTGCCAGCAGCAGTAAACCGGGACAGGGCTCAGATACGCAGTATTTT
CASSSKPGQGSDTQYF
>TRBJ1-5|-|TRBV2|TRBD1
TGTGCCAGCAGTGAACTCAGGACAGGGAACAATCAGCCCCAGCATTTT
CASSELRTGNNQPQHF
>TRBJ1-1|-|TRBV4-1|TRBD1
TGCGCCAGCAGCCATGGGCCAGGGGGAAAAGAACCTGAAGCTTTCTTT
CASSHGPGGKEPEAFF
>TRBJ2-5|-|TRBV30|TRBD2
TGTGCCTGGAGTGTAAGGCTAGCGGGAGGGCCTTGGGAGACCCAGTACTTC
CAWSVRLAGGPWETQYF
>TRBJ1-4|-|TRBV2|-
TGTGCCAGATCCTCGGCGACTAATAATGAAAAACTGTTTTTT
CARSSATNNEKLFF
>TRBJ2-5|-|TRBV13|TRBD2
TGTGCCAGCAGCTTAGTTGGACTAGCGGAGACCCAGTACTTC
CASSLVGLAETQYF
>TRBJ2-1|-|TRBV20-1|TRBD1
TGCAGTGCTAGTTCACCGGGACAGGGGGGTTCCTACAATGAGCAGTTCTTC
CSASSPGQGGSYNEQFF
>TRBJ2-7|-|TRBV19|TRBD2
TGTGCCAGTAGTATATGGGGCGGGAGCGCCTCCTACGAGCAGTACTTC
CASSIWGGSASYEQYF
>TRBJ1-5|-|TRBV19|-
TGTGCCAGTAGTATAAACAGGGTTCCGGGGGGGAGCAATCAGCCCCAGCATTTT
CASSINRVPGGSNQPQHF
>TRBJ2-7|-|TRBV2|-
TGTGCCAGCAGTGAATACCCAGGGTCTTTGACCTACGAGCAGTACTTC
CASSEYPGSLTYEQYF
>TRBJ2-6|-|TRBV19|-
TGTGCCAGTAGTATCGACAGCTCTGGGGCCAACGTCCTGACTTTC
CASSIDSSGANVLTF
>TRBJ2-7|-|TRBV27|TRBD1
TGTGCCAGCAGTTTATATACAGGGGCCGTAACCTACGAGCAGTACTTC
CASSLYTGAVTYEQYF
>TRBJ1-2|-|TRBV19|TRBD1
TGTGCCAGTAGGGCCTGGGACAGACTCTATGGCTACACCTTC
CASRAWDRLYGYTF
>TRBJ1-1|-|TRBV2|-
TGTGCCAGCAGGGCCTCAAGGGGTAACACTGAAGCTTTCTTT
CASRASRGNTEAFF
>TRBJ2-7|-|TRBV4-1|-
TGCGCCAGCAGCCCCGCCGGGGGCGAGCAGTACTTC
CASSPAGGEQYF
>TRBJ1-1|-|TRBV5-1|-
TGCGCCAGCAGCCTAGGACAAGTCACTGAAGCTTTCTTT
CASSLGQVTEAFF
>TRBJ2-1|-|TRBV7-9|TRBD1
TGTGCCAGCAGCATCGACAGGGGGCCCTACAATGAGCAGTTCTTC
CASSIDRGPYNEQFF
>TRBJ1-4|-|TRBV7-9|TRBD1
TGTGCCAGCAGACGGACAGGGCGTGAAAAACTGTTTTTT
CASRRTGREKLFF
>TRBJ1-4|-|TRBV18|TRBD1
TGTGCCAGCTCACCCGGGACAGGGGAGAATGAAAAACTGTTTTTT
CASSPGTGENEKLFF
>TRBJ1-1|few|TRBV5-1|-
TGCGCCAGCAGCCCCAGGATGGGTGGCACTGAAGCTTTCTTT
CASSPRMGGTEAFF
>TRBJ2-2|-|TRBV11-2|TRBD2
TGTGCCAGCAGCTTTTTGATAGCGGGAATCGCCGGGGAGCTGTTTTTT
CASSFLIAGIAGELFF
>TRBJ2-1|-|TRBV9|TRBD2
TGTGCCAGCAGCACTAGCGGGACCTCCTACAATGAGCAGTTCTTC
CASSTSGTSYNEQFF
>TRBJ1-6|few|TRBV19|TRBD1
TGTGCCAGTAGTAGAACGACAGGGTCGGGGAATTCACCCCTCCACTTT
CASSRTTGSGNSPLHF
>TRBJ2-1|-|TRBV19|-
TGTGCCAGTAGTATAGATCACGGGAGCGGCTGGAATGAGCAGTTCTTC
CASSIDHGSGWNEQFF
>TRBJ2-1|-|TRBV2|-
TGTGCCAGCAGCGGTAGTGGCAATGAGCAGTTCTTC
CASSGSGNEQFF
>TRBJ2-2|-|TRBV27|TRBD1
TGTGCCAGCAGTTTAGACAGGGGAAGGGGGGAGCTGTTTTTT
CASSLDRGRGELFF
>TRBJ1-5|-|TRBV6-1|TRBD1
TGTGCCAGCAGTGCCCGGGACAGGGGGCTGGGTCAGCCCCAGCATTTT
CASSARDRGLGQPQHF
>TRBJ1-1|-|TRBV29-1|TRBD1
TGCAGCGTTGATCGGGTAGGGGACAGATTGAACACTGAAGCTTTCTTT
CSVDRVGDRLNTEAFF
>TRBJ2-1|-|TRBV30|TRBD2
TGTGCCTATTGCCTGGCGGGAGGGCACTATGAGCAGTTCTTC
CAYCLAGGHYEQFF
>TRBJ1-1|-|TRBV5-1|-
TGCGCCAGCAGCCTCCGACAGTACACTGAAGCTTTCTTT
CASSLRQYTEAFF
>TRBJ2-7|-|TRBV7-9|TRBD1
TGTGCCAGCAGCTTCGTTCCGGGACAGGACACCTACGAGCAGTACTTC
CASSFVPGQDTYEQYF
>TRBJ2-7|once|TRBV7-9|-
TGTGCCAGCAGCCTTCGGGGGGGACAGGGTTCCTACGAGCAGTACTTC
CASSLRGGQGSYEQYF
>TRBJ1-2|-|TRBV7-2|TRBD1
TGTGCCAGCAGCCCCCGTGAGGACAGGTCTAACTATGGCTACACCTTC
CASSPREDRSNYGYTF
>TRBJ2-7|-|TRBV2|-
TGTGCCAGCAGTGAAACCGGACTCGGGGAGCAGTACTTC
CASSETGLGEQYF
>TRBJ1-6|-|TRBV14|-
TGTGCCAGCAGCCAAGGACCGCCTAGGGGCTATAATTCACCCCTCCACTTT
CASSQGPPRGYNSPLHF
>TRBJ2-1|-|TRBV6-4|TRBD2
TGTGCCAGCAGTCCCGGACTAGCGGGAGGGCCGTCTAGCTCCTACAATGAGCAGTTCTTC
CASSPGLAGGPSSSYNEQFF
>TRBJ1-5|-|TRBV3-1/TRBV3-2|-
TGTGCCAGCAGCCAAGAAGGGCCCAGAGGGTACCAGCCCCAGCATTTT
CASSQEGPRGYQPQHF
>TRBJ2-1|once|TRBV11-2|-
TGTGCCAGCAGCTTTCCCCAGTACAATGAGCAGTTCTTC
CASSFPQYNEQFF
>TRBJ1-1|-|TRBV25-1|TRBD1
TGTGCCAGCAGTTTTCTCGGACAGGACCACACTGAAGCTTTCTTT
CASSFLGQDHTEAFF
>TRBJ2-4|-|TRBV29-1|-
TGCAGCGTTGAGGAGGGCCCCAAAAACATTCAGTACTTC
CSVEEGPKNIQYF
>TRBJ2-3|-|TRBV2|-
TGTGCCAGCACCGAGAGGTTCAGTCGCACAGATACGCAGTATTTT
CASTERFSRTDTQYF
>TRBJ1-2|-|TRBV2|-
TGTGCCAGCAGTGAACGGGCAGGGGTGGGCTATGGCTACACCTTC
CASSERAGVGYGYTF
>TRBJ2-7|-|TRBV6-5|-
TGTGCCAGCAAACCCGGGCGGAGGGACTACGAGCAGTACTTC
CASKPGRRDYEQYF
>TRBJ2-1|-|TRBV14|-
TGTGCCAGCAGCCGAAAGCCGGGTCCGCAGTTCTTC
CASSRKPGPQFF
>TRBJ1-5|once|TRBV28|TRBD1
TGTGCCAGCAGACGACAGGGTAATCAGCCCCAGCATTTT
CASRRQGNQPQHF
>TRBJ2-3|-|TRBV10-3|-
TGTGCCATCAGTGACCCGGGAACTAACACAGATACGCAGTATTTT
CAISDPGTNTDTQYF
>TRBJ2-7|-|TRBV11-2|-
TGTGCCAGCAGCTTAGTATCCTACGAGCAGTACTTC
CASSLVSYEQYF
>TRBJ1-6|-|TRBV28|TRBD1
TGTGCCAGCAGGACCATTAACCGGGACAGGTCCTCTAATAGGGCTAATTCACCCCTCCACTTT
CASRTINRDRSSNRANSPLHF
>TRBJ1-1|few|TRBV7-9|-
TGTGCCAGCAGCCCGTTAGGGGGGGTAGTGGCTGAAGCTTTCTTT
CASSPLGGVVAEAFF